A single TCR beta chain is shown here with its context. Produced via immunoSEQ multiplex PCR; TCRdb's table is partial and in-frame only. Of tens of thousands of clones in the sample, around 93% are singletons; the top ten hold 0.36%. This sample stems from a study of T cell changes during pregnancy in multiple sclerosis. Per germline, CDR1 LNHDA and CDR2 SQIVND (reference sequence). The CDR3 extends over 15 amino acids. V was clipped by 3 bases and J by 7 bases; unmatched bases: 8. This sequence was found in a female donor with multiple sclerosis, enrolled in a pregnancy study. The chain uses TRBV19 and TRBJ2-3; the match to TRBD1 covers 9 bases. This material consisted of CD4+ T cells from peripheral blood mononuclear cells, taken before pregnancy. The CDR3 reads CASSIPGTGLNTQYF. CDR3 nucleotides: TGTGCCAGTAGTATCCCCGGGACAGGGCTGAATACGCAGTATTTT.